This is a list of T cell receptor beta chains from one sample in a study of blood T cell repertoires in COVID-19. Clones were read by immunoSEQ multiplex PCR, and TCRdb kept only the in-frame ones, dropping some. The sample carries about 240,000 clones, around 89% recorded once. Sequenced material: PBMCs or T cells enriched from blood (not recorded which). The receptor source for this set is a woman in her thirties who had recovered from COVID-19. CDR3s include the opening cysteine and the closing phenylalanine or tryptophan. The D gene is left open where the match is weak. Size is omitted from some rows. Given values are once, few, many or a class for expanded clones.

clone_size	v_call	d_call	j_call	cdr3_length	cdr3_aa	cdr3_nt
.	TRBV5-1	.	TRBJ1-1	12	CASSAGRNEAFF	TGCGCCAGCAGCGCGGGACGCAATGAAGCTTTCTTT
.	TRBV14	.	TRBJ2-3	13	CASSQGLRDTQYF	TGTGCCAGCAGCCAAGGACTAAGAGATACGCAGTATTTT
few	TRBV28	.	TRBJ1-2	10	CATYRVGYTF	TGTGCCACTTACAGGGTGGGCTACACCTTC
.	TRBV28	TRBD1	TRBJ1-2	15	CASRTRTGGNYGYTF	TGTGCCAGCCGGACACGGACAGGGGGTAACTATGGCTACACCTTC
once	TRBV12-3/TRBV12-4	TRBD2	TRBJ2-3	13	CASRPGTSGPQYF	TGTGCCAGCAGGCCAGGGACTAGCGGACCGCAGTATTTT
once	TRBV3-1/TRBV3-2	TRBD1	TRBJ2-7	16	CASSQGNGTGLGEQYF	TGTGCCAGCAGCCAAGGAAACGGGACAGGGCTAGGGGAGCAGTACTTC
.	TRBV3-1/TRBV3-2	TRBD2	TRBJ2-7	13	CASRTSGTYEQYF	TGTGCCAGCAGGACTAGCGGTACCTACGAGCAGTACTTC
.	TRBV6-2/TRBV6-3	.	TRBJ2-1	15	CASSSPGREGNEQFF	TGTGCCAGCAGTTCCCCAGGGCGAGAAGGCAATGAGCAGTTCTTC
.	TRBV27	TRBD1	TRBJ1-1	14	CATLPDRANTEAFF	TGTGCCACTCTTCCAGACAGGGCGAACACTGAAGCTTTCTTT
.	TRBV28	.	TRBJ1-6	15	CASSLPQGVNSPLHF	TGTGCCAGCAGTTTGCCTCAGGGCGTTAATTCACCCCTCCACTTT
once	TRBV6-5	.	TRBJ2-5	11	CASSWAETQYF	TGTGCCAGCAGCTGGGCAGAGACCCAGTACTTC
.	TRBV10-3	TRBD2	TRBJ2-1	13	CAISGTSANEQFF	TGTGCCATCAGCGGGACTAGCGCAAATGAGCAGTTCTTC
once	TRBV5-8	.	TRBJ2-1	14	CASSLLLRYNEQFF	TGTGCCAGCAGCTTGTTATTGCGTTACAATGAGCAGTTCTTC
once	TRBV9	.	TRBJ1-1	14	CASSTGGRGTEAFF	TGTGCCAGCAGTACCGGGGGGAGGGGTACTGAAGCTTTCTTT
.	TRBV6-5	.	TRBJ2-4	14	CASRDNIAKNIQYF	TGTGCCAGCAGGGACAACATAGCCAAAAACATTCAGTACTTC
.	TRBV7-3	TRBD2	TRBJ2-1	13	CASQRESYNEQFF	TGTGCCAGCCAGCGGGAGTCCTACAATGAGCAGTTCTTC
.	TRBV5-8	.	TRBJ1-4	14	CASGGGVSNEKLFF	TGTGCCAGCGGTGGAGGGGTTAGTAATGAAAAACTGTTTTTT
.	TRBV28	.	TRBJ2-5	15	CASSLVTAYTETQYF	TGTGCCAGCAGTTTAGTCACAGCTTATACGGAGACCCAGTACTTC
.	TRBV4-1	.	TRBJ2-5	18	CASSQDLPTSFTRQTQYF	TGCGCCAGCAGCCAAGATCTACCCACTAGTTTCACGCGTCAGACCCAGTACTTC
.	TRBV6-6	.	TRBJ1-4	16	CASSRRGERDNEKLFF	TGTGCCAGCAGTCGACGGGGGGAGCGCGATAATGAAAAACTGTTTTTT
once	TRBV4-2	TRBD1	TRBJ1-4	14	CASSQGQGFLKLFF	TGTGCCAGCAGCCAAGGACAGGGTTTTTTAAAACTGTTTTTT
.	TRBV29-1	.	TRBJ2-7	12	CSVTTGLTEQYF	TGCAGCGTTACTACGGGACTTACGGAGCAGTACTTC
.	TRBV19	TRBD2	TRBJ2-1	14	CASSIDPPSGGQFF	TGTGCCAGTAGTATAGACCCCCCTAGCGGGGGGCAGTTCTTC
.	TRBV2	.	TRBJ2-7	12	CASTQGWGEQYF	TGTGCCAGCACTCAGGGATGGGGCGAGCAGTACTTC
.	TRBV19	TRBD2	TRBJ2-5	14	CASSSGRGEETQYF	TGTGCCAGTAGTAGCGGGAGGGGGGAAGAGACCCAGTACTTC
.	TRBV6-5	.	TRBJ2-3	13	CASSYGALSTQYF	TGTGCCAGCAGTTACGGGGCCCTATCTACGCAGTATTTT
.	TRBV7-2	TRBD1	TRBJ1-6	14	CASSLTGDNSPLHF	TGTGCCAGCAGCTTGACAGGGGATAATTCACCCCTCCACTTT
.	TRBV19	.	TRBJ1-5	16	CASRPEGERWNQPQHF	TGTGCCTCTCGACCGGAGGGTGAACGTTGGAATCAGCCCCAGCATTTT
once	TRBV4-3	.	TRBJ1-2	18	CASSRRQTNLDSNYGYTF	TGCGCCAGCAGCCGAAGACAGACCAACCTGGATTCTAACTATGGCTACACCTTC
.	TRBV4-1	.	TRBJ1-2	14	CASSQEDTNYGYTF	TGCGCCAGCAGCCAGGAAGACACCAACTATGGCTACACCTTC
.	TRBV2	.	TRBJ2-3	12	CASSGQSDTQYF	TGTGCCAGCAGCGGACAGTCAGATACGCAGTATTTT
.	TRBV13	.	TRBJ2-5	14	CASSLGLRGETQYF	TGTGCCAGCAGCTTAGGGCTTAGGGGTGAGACCCAGTACTTC
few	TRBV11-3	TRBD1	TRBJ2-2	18	CASSLDGSGTANTGELFF	TGTGCCAGCAGCTTAGACGGGTCCGGGACAGCGAACACCGGGGAGCTGTTTTTT
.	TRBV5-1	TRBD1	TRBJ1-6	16	CASSFRTGLEGSPLHF	TGCGCCAGCAGCTTTCGGACAGGCCTAGAAGGTTCACCCCTCCACTTT
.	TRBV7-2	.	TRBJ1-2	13	CASSLATGSGYTF	TGTGCCAGCAGCTTAGCGACTGGGTCCGGCTACACCTTC
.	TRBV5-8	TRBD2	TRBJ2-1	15	CASSPLAEGYNEQFF	TGTGCCAGCAGCCCACTAGCGGAGGGGTACAATGAGCAGTTCTTC
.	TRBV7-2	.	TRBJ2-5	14	CASSLDRNQETQYF	TGTGCCAGCAGCTTAGACAGAAACCAAGAGACCCAGTACTTC
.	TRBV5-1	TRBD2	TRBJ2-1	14	CASSLAGVGNEQFF	TGCGCCAGCAGCTTAGCGGGAGTGGGGAATGAGCAGTTCTTC
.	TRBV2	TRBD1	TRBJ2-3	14	CASRPQGGVDTQYF	TGTGCCAGCAGGCCACAGGGGGGCGTGGATACGCAGTATTTT
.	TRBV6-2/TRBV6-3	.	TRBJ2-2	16	CASSYFSQSGTGELFF	TGTGCCAGCAGTTATTTCAGCCAGTCGGGCACCGGGGAGCTGTTTTTT
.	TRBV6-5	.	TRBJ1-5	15	CASSYVQDSNQPQHF	TGTGCCAGCAGTTACGTCCAGGATAGCAATCAGCCCCAGCATTTT
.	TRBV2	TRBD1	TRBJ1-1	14	CASSWDRANTEAFF	TGTGCCAGCAGTTGGGACAGGGCGAACACTGAAGCTTTCTTT
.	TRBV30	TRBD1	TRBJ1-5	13	CAWSLTGDQPQHF	TGTGCCTGGAGTCTGACAGGGGATCAGCCCCAGCATTTT
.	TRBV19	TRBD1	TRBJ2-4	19	CASSIPSWTGGATKNIQYF	TGTGCCAGTAGTATACCTTCCTGGACAGGGGGCGCGACCAAAAACATTCAGTACTTC
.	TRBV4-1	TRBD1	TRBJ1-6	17	CASSHRDSHMTSSPLHF	TGCGCCAGCAGCCACCGGGACAGCCACATGACCAGTTCACCCCTCCACTTT
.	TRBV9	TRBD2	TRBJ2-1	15	CASSASGPSYNEQFF	TGTGCCAGCAGCGCTAGCGGGCCATCCTACAATGAGCAGTTCTTC
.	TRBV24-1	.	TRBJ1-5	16	CATSDAQGGRNQPQHF	TGTGCCACCAGTGATGCCCAGGGAGGTCGAAATCAGCCCCAGCATTTT
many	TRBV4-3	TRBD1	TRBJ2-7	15	CASSQSRQGTYEQYF	TGCGCCAGCAGCCAATCCAGACAGGGGACCTACGAGCAGTACTTC
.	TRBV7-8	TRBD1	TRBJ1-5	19	CASSLYFGAGGWSNQPQHF	TGTGCCAGCAGCTTATACTTTGGGGCAGGGGGCTGGAGCAATCAGCCCCAGCATTTT
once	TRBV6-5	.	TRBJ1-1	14	CASRDRTENTEAFF	TGTGCCAGCAGAGACCGTACAGAGAACACTGAAGCTTTCTTT
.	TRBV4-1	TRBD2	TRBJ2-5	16	CASSHIPGGGEETQYF	TGCGCCAGCAGCCATATACCGGGGGGTGGGGAAGAGACCCAGTACTTC
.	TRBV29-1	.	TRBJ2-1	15	CSVEVPRSSYNEQFF	TGCAGCGTTGAGGTCCCCCGGAGCTCCTACAATGAGCAGTTCTTC
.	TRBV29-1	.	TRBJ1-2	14	CSVGGGTLSYGYTF	TGCAGCGTTGGTGGCGGCACCCTCTCCTATGGCTACACCTTC
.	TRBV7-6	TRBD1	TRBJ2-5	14	CASSLDRGQETQYF	TGTGCCAGCAGCCTAGACAGGGGGCAAGAGACCCAGTACTTC